Each of the 7 T cell receptor beta chains below was sequenced from the same sample in a study of shared clonotypes between healthy human individuals. CD45RO-negative, CCR7-selected cells formed the naive CD8 fraction, which excluded terminally differentiated effector memory CD45RA+ cells. The method was immunoSEQ multiplex PCR; TCRdb's version includes in-frame clones alone and lacks a portion of them. Of hundreds of thousands of clones listed, roughly 96% are singletons. The sequencing sample was made of naive CD8+ T cells sorted from blood. These receptor sequences come from a woman aged 25 to 39 in good health.

The CDR3 is CASSQARGVHEQFF. The CDR3 coding sequence is TGTGCCAGCAGCCAAGCACGAGGGGTCCATGAGCAGTTCTTC. The V gene is TRBV14, the J gene TRBJ2-1, with D perhaps TRBD1 or TRBD2 (5 bases each). Trimming took off 1 base at V and 8 bases at J, with 12 bases between the two ends. CDR1 and CDR2 from the germline V gene are SGHDN and FVKESK. The CDR3 length is 14 residues.

The chain has TRBV7-9 and TRBJ2-7; D remains unclear. With 1 base removed from V and 5 bases from J, the gap between germline ends came to 15 bases. Germline lookup yields CDR1 SEHNR and CDR2 FQNEAQ (reference sequence). The CDR3 has 15 amino acids. The CDR3 spells CASSLVRGAKNEQYF. The DNA for the CDR3 is TGTGCCAGCAGCTTAGTAAGAGGCGCCAAGAACGAGCAGTACTTC.

In this sample, this clone turned up a few times. This rearrangement joins TRBV29-1 to TRBJ2-1; D is unclear. Trimming removed 7 bases from V and 7 bases from J, with 11 bases in between. The CDR3 loop spans 11 amino acids. The V gene's germline CDR1 is SQVTM and CDR2 ANQGSEA. DNA for the CDR3: TGCAGCGCCTACGGAGATAATGAGCAGTTCTTC. Residues: CSAYGDNEQFF.

The chain uses TRBV7-3 and TRBJ1-1; TRBD1 agrees at 7 bases. CDR3 length: 14 amino acids. Germline V gives CDR1 SGHTA, CDR2 FQGTGA. Losses at the gene ends were 5 bases for V and 4 bases for J; bases not matched to a gene: 7. In DNA, the CDR3 is TGTGCCAGCAGCCAGGGGGGCTCGGGCACTGAAGCTTTCTTT. It yields the protein CASSQGGSGTEAFF. The full variable domain, its missing parts supplied by reference TRBV7-3 and TRBJ1-1, is GAGVSQTPSNKVTEKGKYVELRCDPISGHTALYWYRQSLGQGPEFLIYFQGTGAADDSGLPNDRFFAVRPEGSVSTLKIQRTERGDSAVYLCASSQGGSGTEAFFGQGTRLTVV.

J is TRBJ2-2 and V is TRBV5-4; 7 bases match TRBD2. Germline V gives CDR1 SGHNT, CDR2 YYREEE (reference sequence). V was clipped by 8 bases and J by 2 bases; unmatched bases: 3. There are 13 residues in the CDR3. CDR3 coding DNA: TGTGCCAGTTCGACTAGCAACACCGGGGAGCTGTTTTTT. Protein: CASSTSNTGELFF.

This CDR3 is CASSMGILADSYEQYF. The CDR3 DNA is TGTGCCAGCAGTATGGGGATACTAGCGGACTCCTACGAGCAGTACTTC. This chain links TRBV28 with TRBJ2-7; TRBD2 aligns across 8 bases. This CDR3 comprises 16 residues. In germline, CDR1 is MDHEN, CDR2 SYDVKM. The trim removed 5 bases at V and 0 bases at J, leaving 9 bases unmatched.

The V gene is TRBV19, the J gene TRBJ1-2, with a tentative D call TRBD1 (5 bases). Per germline, CDR1 LNHDA and CDR2 SQIVND (reference sequence). The CDR3 loop spans 17 amino acids. V gave up 5 bases and J gave up 4 bases, with 23 bases separating them. Here the CDR3 DNA reads TGTGCCAGTAGTGGATCTGCTGACGGGACCGCTGTCTATGGCTACACCTTC. Protein product: CASSGSADGTAVYGYTF.